The 8 T cell receptor beta chains below all came from one sample that was sequenced in a study of blood T cell repertoires in COVID-19. The method was immunoSEQ multiplex PCR; TCRdb's version includes in-frame clones alone and lacks a portion of them. The sample records a few hundred thousand clones, about nine tenths being singletons. Material: PBMCs or T cells enriched from blood (not recorded which). The receptor source for this set is a woman in her forties with acute COVID-19.

The chain uses TRBV5-8 and TRBJ1-2, with TRBD1 identical over 7 bases. Germline CDR1 SGHTS, CDR2 YDEGEE. V lost 0 bases and J lost 3; bases outside the gene matches: 5. The CDR3 has 15 amino acids. CDR3 sequence (DNA): TGTGCCAGCAGCTTGGTCACAGGGGTCCACTATGGCTACACCTTC. The encoded protein is CASSLVTGVHYGYTF.

Ten or more counts support this clone. The chain couples TRBV6-2 or TRBV6-3 to TRBJ2-7; 11 nucleotides align to TRBD2. The trim removed 4 bases at V and 6 bases at J, leaving 5 bases unmatched. CDR1 is MNHEY and CDR2 is SVGEGT in the germline V gene. This CDR3 contains 14 residues. CDR3 region: CASSSMGLAVEQYV. The DNA of the CDR3 is TGTGCCAGCAGTTCGATGGGACTAGCGGTCGAGCAGTACGTC.

The rearrangement links TRBV7-2 to TRBJ2-1, with 8 bases lining up with TRBD2. The ends lost 5 bases at V and 7 bases at J; junction bases unmatched: 4. CDR3 length: 13 amino acids. Germline V gives CDR1 SGHTA, CDR2 FQGNSA. The CDR3 sequence is CASSNSGKNEQFF. The CDR3 DNA reads TGTGCCAGCAGCAATAGCGGGAAGAATGAGCAGTTCTTC.

The chain combines TRBV28 with TRBJ2-7, with 10 bases fitting TRBD1. The trim removed 11 bases at V and 3 bases at J, leaving 7 bases unmatched. CDR3 length equals 13 residues. Germline V gives CDR1 MDHEN, CDR2 SYDVKM. As DNA, the CDR3 is TGTGCCGCCTGGGGACAGGGGTTCTACGAGCAGTACTTC. Its protein is CAAWGQGFYEQYF.

This rearrangement joins TRBV6-5 to TRBJ1-2; D is undetermined. The germline gives CDR1 MNHEY, CDR2 SVGAGI. This CDR3 spans 14 amino acids. Trimming shortened V by 3 bases and J by 3 bases, and 11 bases separated the two germline ends. The CDR3 loop reads CASSYRNGDYGYTF. In DNA, the CDR3 is TGTGCCAGCAGTTATCGCAACGGGGACTATGGCTACACCTTC.

The rearrangement uses TRBV15 and TRBJ2-1; 7 positions match TRBD2. Germline V gives CDR1 LNHNV, CDR2 YYDKDF (reference sequence). CDR3 length: 14 residues. The junction had 4 bases not matched to a gene; V was cut back by 5 bases and J by 3 bases. CDR3 loop: CATSSAGDYNEQFF. In DNA form, the CDR3 reads TGTGCCACCAGCTCCGCGGGAGACTACAATGAGCAGTTCTTC.

This clone came up once. The chain combines TRBV19 with TRBJ2-3; D not resolved. CDR1 is LNHDA, CDR2 SQIVND, per germline (reference sequence). Trimming took off 8 bases at V and 3 bases at J, with 18 bases between the two ends. The CDR3 has 15 amino acids. The CDR3 here is CASEPGHSRTDTQYF. The DNA of the CDR3 is TGTGCCAGTGAGCCAGGCCACAGTCGGACAGATACGCAGTATTTT.

The V call is TRBV15, the J call TRBJ2-7; a weak D match, TRBD1 (6 bases). This CDR3 has 14 amino acids. Germline V gene lookup returns CDR1 LNHNV and CDR2 YYDKDF (reference sequence). V lost 4 bases, J lost 5 bases, and 15 bases lay in between. This CDR3 reads CATSTSWGLHEQYV. CDR3 DNA: TGTGCCACCAGCACGAGCTGGGGGCTTCACGAGCAGTACGTC.